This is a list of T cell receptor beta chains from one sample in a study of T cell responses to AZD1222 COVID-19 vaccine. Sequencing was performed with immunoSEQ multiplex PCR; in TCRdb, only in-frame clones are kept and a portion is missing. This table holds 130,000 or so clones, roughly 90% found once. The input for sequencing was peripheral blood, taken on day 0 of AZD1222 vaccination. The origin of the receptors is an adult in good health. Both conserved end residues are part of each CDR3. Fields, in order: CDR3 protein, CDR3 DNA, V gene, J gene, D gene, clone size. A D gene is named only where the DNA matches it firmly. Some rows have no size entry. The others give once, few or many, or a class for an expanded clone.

CDR3 protein: CASSQDFGGQETQYF
CDR3 DNA: TGCGCCAGCAGCCAAGATTTTGGCGGCCAAGAGACCCAGTACTTC
V gene: TRBV4-1
J gene: TRBJ2-5
D gene: .
clone size: few

CDR3 protein: CASGGLRTDTQYF
CDR3 DNA: TGTGCCAGCGGAGGGCTCCGCACAGATACGCAGTATTTT
V gene: TRBV2
J gene: TRBJ2-3
D gene: .
clone size: .

CDR3 protein: CASSRTGYSYEQYF
CDR3 DNA: TGTGCCAGCAGCAGGACAGGGTACTCCTACGAGCAGTACTTC
V gene: TRBV25-1
J gene: TRBJ2-7
D gene: TRBD1
clone size: .

CDR3 protein: CASSPSRLQVGENSPLHF
CDR3 DNA: TGTGCCAGCAGCCCTAGCCGTTTACAGGTGGGCGAAAATTCACCCCTCCACTTT
V gene: TRBV7-8
J gene: TRBJ1-6
D gene: .
clone size: .

CDR3 protein: CASRLAGNTDTQYF
CDR3 DNA: TGTGCCAGCAGACTAGCGGGGAACACAGATACGCAGTATTTT
V gene: TRBV6-5
J gene: TRBJ2-3
D gene: TRBD2
clone size: .

CDR3 protein: CASSYGASGSRGANTGELFF
CDR3 DNA: TGTGCCAGCAGTTACGGCGCTAGCGGGAGTCGTGGGGCGAACACCGGGGAGCTGTTTTTT
V gene: TRBV6-2/TRBV6-3
J gene: TRBJ2-2
D gene: TRBD2
clone size: .

CDR3 protein: CASSREGARGNTIYF
CDR3 DNA: TGTGCCAGCAGTCGGGAGGGGGCGCGAGGAAACACCATATATTTT
V gene: TRBV6-5
J gene: TRBJ1-3
D gene: TRBD1
clone size: .

CDR3 protein: CASSLEVLAGGRGNEQFF
CDR3 DNA: TGTGCCAGCAGCTTAGAAGTGCTAGCGGGAGGGAGAGGGAATGAGCAGTTCTTC
V gene: TRBV7-2
J gene: TRBJ2-1
D gene: TRBD2
clone size: .

CDR3 protein: CASSFRDNEQFF
CDR3 DNA: TGTGCCAGCAGCTTTCGTGACAATGAGCAGTTCTTC
V gene: TRBV11-3
J gene: TRBJ2-1
D gene: .
clone size: .

CDR3 protein: CASSPRRGEGEKLFF
CDR3 DNA: TGTGCCAGCAGCCCTCGACGCGGGGAGGGTGAAAAACTGTTTTTT
V gene: TRBV9
J gene: TRBJ1-4
D gene: .
clone size: .

CDR3 protein: CASSLEVTSYGADTEAFF
CDR3 DNA: TGTGCCAGCAGCTTGGAGGTGACTTCCTACGGGGCGGACACTGAAGCTTTCTTT
V gene: TRBV5-4
J gene: TRBJ1-1
D gene: .
clone size: .

CDR3 protein: CASSQEFKGYSNQPQHF
CDR3 DNA: TGCGCCAGCAGCCAAGAATTCAAGGGATATAGCAATCAGCCCCAGCATTTT
V gene: TRBV4-1
J gene: TRBJ1-5
D gene: .
clone size: .

CDR3 protein: CASSEVDYNEQFF
CDR3 DNA: TGTGCCAGCAGTGAAGTGGATTACAATGAGCAGTTCTTC
V gene: TRBV2
J gene: TRBJ2-1
D gene: .
clone size: .

CDR3 protein: CASSLSGDEAFF
CDR3 DNA: TGTGCCAGCAGCTTAAGCGGCGATGAAGCTTTCTTT
V gene: TRBV7-9
J gene: TRBJ1-1
D gene: .
clone size: .

CDR3 protein: CATSDAGTSGRRQFF
CDR3 DNA: TGTGCCACCAGTGACGCCGGGACTAGCGGGAGGCGGCAGTTCTTC
V gene: TRBV24-1
J gene: TRBJ2-1
D gene: TRBD2
clone size: .

CDR3 protein: CATSTGYRELFF
CDR3 DNA: TGTGCCACTTCGACAGGGTACCGGGAGCTGTTTTTT
V gene: TRBV19
J gene: TRBJ2-2
D gene: TRBD1
clone size: .

CDR3 protein: CASSLSRTGVQELFF
CDR3 DNA: TGTGCCAGCAGCTTATCCAGGACAGGGGTCCAGGAGCTGTTTTTT
V gene: TRBV7-6
J gene: TRBJ2-2
D gene: TRBD1
clone size: few

CDR3 protein: CASSMGSSYEQYF
CDR3 DNA: TGTGCCAGCAGCATGGGCAGCTCCTACGAGCAGTACTTC
V gene: TRBV21-1
J gene: TRBJ2-7
D gene: .
clone size: .

CDR3 protein: CASSIYGDREVNTGELFF
CDR3 DNA: TGTGCCAGTAGTATTTATGGGGACAGGGAAGTGAACACCGGGGAGCTGTTTTTT
V gene: TRBV19
J gene: TRBJ2-2
D gene: TRBD1
clone size: .

CDR3 protein: CASSPSGTGELFF
CDR3 DNA: TGCGCCAGCAGCCCAAGTGGGACCGGGGAGCTGTTTTTT
V gene: TRBV5-1
J gene: TRBJ2-2
D gene: .
clone size: .

CDR3 protein: CASNRETEAFF
CDR3 DNA: TGTGCCAGCAACCGGGAAACGGAAGCTTTCTTT
V gene: TRBV6-5
J gene: TRBJ1-1
D gene: .
clone size: once

CDR3 protein: CASSDSIGQAGVYNSPLHF
CDR3 DNA: TGTGCCAGCAGTGATTCCATAGGCCAGGCGGGGGTTTATAATTCACCCCTCCACTTT
V gene: TRBV6-4
J gene: TRBJ1-6
D gene: .
clone size: .

CDR3 protein: CASSLGTSGGAETQYF
CDR3 DNA: TGTGCCAGCAGCTTGGGGACTAGCGGGGGGGCAGAGACCCAGTACTTC
V gene: TRBV5-6
J gene: TRBJ2-5
D gene: TRBD2
clone size: .

CDR3 protein: CATSDRVVTNEQFF
CDR3 DNA: TGTGCCACCTCCGACAGGGTTGTCACCAATGAGCAGTTCTTC
V gene: TRBV6-5
J gene: TRBJ2-1
D gene: TRBD1
clone size: .

CDR3 protein: CASAIRQGQKAFF
CDR3 DNA: TGTGCCAGCGCAATCCGGCAGGGACAGAAAGCTTTCTTT
V gene: TRBV3-1/TRBV3-2
J gene: TRBJ1-1
D gene: TRBD1
clone size: .

CDR3 protein: CASSSTPWTSSYNEQFF
CDR3 DNA: TGTGCCAGCAGCTCAACACCTTGGACTAGCTCCTACAATGAGCAGTTCTTC
V gene: TRBV7-8
J gene: TRBJ2-1
D gene: TRBD2
clone size: .

CDR3 protein: CARGYSGSYEQYF
CDR3 DNA: TGTGCCAGGGGTTATAGCGGCTCCTACGAGCAGTACTTC
V gene: TRBV19
J gene: TRBJ2-7
D gene: .
clone size: .

CDR3 protein: CASSLGGGSKEANEQFF
CDR3 DNA: TGTGCCAGCAGCTTAGGGGGTGGGTCTAAAGAGGCCAATGAGCAGTTCTTC
V gene: TRBV7-9
J gene: TRBJ2-1
D gene: .
clone size: .

CDR3 protein: CASSLDFPDRGPGNTIYF
CDR3 DNA: TGTGCCAGCAGCTTAGATTTCCCTGACAGGGGCCCTGGAAACACCATATATTTT
V gene: TRBV11-2
J gene: TRBJ1-3
D gene: TRBD1
clone size: .

CDR3 protein: CASSLVGTEQFF
CDR3 DNA: TGTGCCAGCAGCTTGGTTGGTACTGAGCAGTTCTTC
V gene: TRBV13
J gene: TRBJ2-1
D gene: .
clone size: .

CDR3 protein: CAWSGGPNEKLFF
CDR3 DNA: TGTGCCTGGAGTGGGGGGCCTAATGAAAAACTGTTTTTT
V gene: TRBV30
J gene: TRBJ1-4
D gene: .
clone size: .

CDR3 protein: CASSEGAGSFYEQYF
CDR3 DNA: TGTGCCAGCAGTGAAGGGGCAGGATCCTTCTACGAGCAGTACTTC
V gene: TRBV6-1
J gene: TRBJ2-7
D gene: .
clone size: .

CDR3 protein: CASSLDSTSPYGYTF
CDR3 DNA: TGTGCCAGCAGTTTAGATTCGACGAGTCCCTATGGCTACACCTTC
V gene: TRBV28
J gene: TRBJ1-2
D gene: .
clone size: once

CDR3 protein: CASSIVQMWRPGELFF
CDR3 DNA: TGTGCCAGTAGTATCGTGCAGATGTGGCGACCCGGGGAGCTGTTTTTT
V gene: TRBV19
J gene: TRBJ2-2
D gene: .
clone size: .

CDR3 protein: CASSQERSGLAGVEQFF
CDR3 DNA: TGCGCCAGCAGCCAAGAAAGGTCGGGGCTAGCGGGGGTAGAGCAGTTCTTC
V gene: TRBV4-3
J gene: TRBJ2-1
D gene: TRBD2
clone size: .

CDR3 protein: CASSLEGYGELFF
CDR3 DNA: TGTGCCAGCAGCTTAGAAGGGTACGGGGAGCTGTTTTTT
V gene: TRBV7-9
J gene: TRBJ2-2
D gene: .
clone size: .

CDR3 protein: CASSLAQDLNSPLHF
CDR3 DNA: TGTGCCAGCAGCTTAGCGCAGGATTTGAACTCACCCCTCCACTTT
V gene: TRBV7-2
J gene: TRBJ1-6
D gene: .
clone size: .

CDR3 protein: CAWSYRLVNTEAFF
CDR3 DNA: TGTGCCTGGTCTTACAGGTTGGTGAACACTGAAGCTTTCTTT
V gene: TRBV30
J gene: TRBJ1-1
D gene: .
clone size: few

CDR3 protein: CASSPGTSGGAWFGAYNEQFF
CDR3 DNA: TGCGCCAGCAGCCCCGGGACTAGCGGGGGGGCGTGGTTCGGGGCCTACAATGAGCAGTTCTTC
V gene: TRBV5-1
J gene: TRBJ2-1
D gene: TRBD2
clone size: .

CDR3 protein: CASLGGGTEAFF
CDR3 DNA: TGTGCCAGCCTGGGGGGGGGCACTGAAGCTTTCTTT
V gene: TRBV6-5
J gene: TRBJ1-1
D gene: .
clone size: .

CDR3 protein: CASSLVTPGDGYTF
CDR3 DNA: TGTGCCAGCAGCTTAGTTACTCCCGGGGATGGCTACACCTTC
V gene: TRBV7-9
J gene: TRBJ1-2
D gene: .
clone size: .

CDR3 protein: CASSPSGWGTEAFF
CDR3 DNA: TGTGCCAGCTCACCTTCAGGGTGGGGGACTGAAGCTTTCTTT
V gene: TRBV18
J gene: TRBJ1-1
D gene: .
clone size: .

CDR3 protein: CASSPTSQETQYF
CDR3 DNA: TGTGCCAGTAGTCCGACGTCCCAAGAGACCCAGTACTTC
V gene: TRBV19
J gene: TRBJ2-5
D gene: .
clone size: .

CDR3 protein: CASSLTWGGPYEQYF
CDR3 DNA: TGTGCCAGCAGCTTAACTTGGGGTGGCCCTTACGAGCAGTACTTC
V gene: TRBV7-8
J gene: TRBJ2-7
D gene: .
clone size: .

CDR3 protein: CASSFSGTDNGYTF
CDR3 DNA: TGTGCCAGCAGCTTCTCCGGGACAGACAATGGCTACACCTTC
V gene: TRBV7-2
J gene: TRBJ1-2
D gene: TRBD1
clone size: .

CDR3 protein: CASDAGDYNEQFF
CDR3 DNA: TGTGCCAGCGACGCAGGGGACTACAATGAGCAGTTCTTC
V gene: TRBV12-3/TRBV12-4
J gene: TRBJ2-1
D gene: .
clone size: .

CDR3 protein: CASSYQAGQETQYF
CDR3 DNA: TGTGCCAGCAGCTACCAGGCAGGGCAGGAGACCCAGTACTTC
V gene: TRBV7-9
J gene: TRBJ2-5
D gene: .
clone size: .

CDR3 protein: CASSVRRGLNTEAFF
CDR3 DNA: TGTGCCAGCAGCGTGCGCAGGGGGCTGAACACTGAAGCTTTCTTT
V gene: TRBV7-9
J gene: TRBJ1-1
D gene: TRBD1
clone size: .

CDR3 protein: CSASSGRGYEQYF
CDR3 DNA: TGCAGTGCTAGTAGCGGGAGAGGATACGAGCAGTACTTC
V gene: TRBV20-1
J gene: TRBJ2-7
D gene: TRBD2
clone size: .

CDR3 protein: CASSNNQGARGYTF
CDR3 DNA: TGTGCCAGCAGCAACAACCAGGGGGCTCGTGGCTACACCTTC
V gene: TRBV27
J gene: TRBJ1-2
D gene: TRBD1
clone size: .

CDR3 protein: CASSLFVGGVSYNEQFF
CDR3 DNA: TGTGCCAGCAGCTTATTTGTGGGGGGGGTTTCCTACAATGAGCAGTTCTTC
V gene: TRBV7-8
J gene: TRBJ2-1
D gene: TRBD2
clone size: .

CDR3 protein: CASSQRDRPNDGYTF
CDR3 DNA: TGTGCCAGCAGCCAGAGGGACAGGCCTAACGATGGCTACACCTTC
V gene: TRBV3-1/TRBV3-2
J gene: TRBJ1-2
D gene: TRBD1
clone size: .